These 13 T cell receptor beta chains came from one sample sequenced in a study of early T cells in non-severe SARS-CoV-2 infection. One entry per CDR3 protein, called by TCRdb with MiXCR from the 5' RACE reads. The repertoire holds 75,000 to 80,000 distinct CDR3 sequences, 15% to 18% seen once, with more than 10% in the top ten. The sample consisted of whole blood. The source of these receptors is an adult who was a healthcare worker with PCR-confirmed SARS-CoV-2 infection or an uninfected control (not recorded which).

This clonotype was detected only a few times. The V and J genes are TRBV5-1 and TRBJ2-5; D not certain. The V end was cut by 1 base, the J end by 4 bases, with 5 bases between. CDR3 size: 12 residues. The germline V gene has CDR1 SGHRS and CDR2 YFSETQ. The CDR3 DNA is TGCGCCAGCAGCTTGTCATCAGAGACCCAGTACTTC. Protein: CASSLSSETQYF.

This clonotype has just a few counts. The chain has TRBV5-1 and TRBJ2-3, with a tentative D call TRBD1 (6 bases). The CDR3 covers 18 residues. CDR1 is SGHRS, CDR2 YFSETQ, per germline. Trimming removed 0 bases from V and 6 bases from J, with 23 bases in between. CDR3 DNA: TGCGCCAGCAGCTTGGAGTCGACAGGATACAAACTGAGGGATACGCAGTATTTT. Translated: CASSLESTGYKLRDTQYF.

This rearrangement joins TRBV5-6 to TRBJ1-1; D may be TRBD1 (6 bases). This CDR3 is 15 amino acids long. The germline gives CDR1 SGHDT, CDR2 YYEEEE. V lost 4 bases and J lost 0, with 13 bases in between. The CDR3 region has the DNA TGTGCCAGCAGCGGAGATACAGGGATGAACACTGAAGCTTTCTTT. It translates to CASSGDTGMNTEAFF.

This chain joins TRBV24-1 and TRBJ2-1, with 7 nucleotides matching TRBD1. Per the germline V gene, CDR1 is KGHDR and CDR2 is SFDVKD. CDR3 size: 14 residues. V trimming: 3 bases; J trimming: 10 bases; junction bases outside the gene matches: 8. The CDR3 is CATSDGDRVREQFF. DNA for the CDR3: TGTGCCACCAGTGATGGCGACAGGGTTCGGGAGCAGTTCTTC.

This clonotype was recorded many times. J is TRBJ2-7 and V is TRBV23-1; tentative D call: TRBD1 (5 bases). TRBV23-1 is annotated as an ORF whose role is uncertain. The CDR3 has 15 amino acids. Trimming took off 0 bases at V and 0 bases at J, with 9 bases between the two ends. CDR3 bases: TGCGCCAGCAGTCAATCAGACAGCCTCTCCTACGAGCAGTACTTC. Translating it yields CASSQSDSLSYEQYF.

This clonotype was picked up a small number of times. Written as DNA, the CDR3 is TGTGCAAGTCGCTTTCACCGGGCATTGAACACTGAAGCTTTCTTT. Translating it yields CASRFHRALNTEAFF. The rearrangement joins TRBV12-2 to TRBJ1-1; TRBD1, the table's D call, was not compared with the DNA. TRBV12-2 is reported as a pseudogene. The CDR3 is 15 residues long.

This clonotype was seen more than once but under ten times. This chain joins TRBV11-3 and TRBJ1-5, with 7 bases fitting TRBD1. The CDR3 runs 14 residues. Germline CDR1 is SGHNT and CDR2 is YENEEA. J was trimmed by 4 bases and V by 6 bases; bases with no gene match: 6. The CDR3 is CASSSGQPNQPQHF. CDR3 DNA sequence: TGTGCCAGCAGTTCGGGACAGCCAAATCAGCCCCAGCATTTT. Drawing the rest from reference TRBV11-3 and TRBJ1-5, the complete variable domain is EAGVVQSPRYKIIEKKQPVAFWCNPISGHNTLYWYLQNLGQGPELLIRYENEEAVDDSQLPKDRFSAERLKGVDSTLKIQPAELGDSAVYLCASSSGQPNQPQHFGDGTRLSIL.

This chain connects TRBV7-8 to TRBJ2-3, with TRBD2 matching over 12 bases. Germline V gene lookup returns CDR1 SGHVS and CDR2 FQNEAQ. V gave up 4 bases and J gave up 6 bases; unmatched junction bases: 5. This CDR3 region has 15 residues. CDR3 amino acids: CASSWGLAGVDTQYF. As DNA, the CDR3 is TGTGCCAGCAGCTGGGGACTAGCGGGTGTGGATACGCAGTATTTT.

This clonotype has only a few counts. The J gene is TRBJ2-3, the V gene TRBV5-1; maybe TRBD1 (6 bases). This CDR3 is 13 amino acids long. With 10 bases removed from V and 2 bases from J, the gap between germline ends came to 14 bases. From germline, CDR1 is SGHRS and CDR2 YFSETQ. The CDR3 sequence is CAVYEGDTDTQYF. The CDR3 DNA reads as TGCGCCGTATATGAGGGGGACACAGATACGCAGTATTTT. The full variable domain, with the rest looked up from reference TRBV5-1 and TRBJ2-3, is KAGVTQTPRYLIKTRGQQVTLSCSPISGHRSVSWYQQTPGQGLQFLFEYFSETQRNKGNFPGRFSGRQFSNSRSEMNVSTLELGDSALYLCAVYEGDTDTQYFGPGTRLTVL.

V is TRBV2 and J is TRBJ1-5; D is unresolved. This CDR3 is built from 13 residues. Germline-derived CDR1 and CDR2 are SNHLY and FYNNEI. V was pared by 8 bases and J by 0 bases, with 8 bases between. CDR3: CASAVDSNQPQHF. The CDR3 DNA follows: TGTGCCAGCGCGGTGGATAGCAATCAGCCCCAGCATTTT.

In this sample, this clonotype turned up a few times. CDR3 amino acids: CASSSQGSENTEAFF. CDR3 in DNA: TGTGCCAGCAGCTCACAGGGGAGCGAGAACACTGAAGCTTTCTTT. This chain joins TRBV9 and TRBJ1-1, with 7 bases lining up with TRBD1. Germline CDR1 SGDLS, CDR2 YYNGEE. V was pared by 4 bases and J by 1 base, with 7 bases of the junction left unmatched. This CDR3 comprises 15 residues. Using reference TRBV9 and TRBJ1-1 for the parts outside the CDR3, the full variable domain is DSGVTQTPKHLITATGQRVTLRCSPRSGDLSVYWYQQSLDQGLQFLIQYYNGEERAKGNILERFSAQQFPDLHSELNLSSLELGDSALYFCASSSQGSENTEAFFGQGTRLTVV.

V and J are TRBV10-3 and TRBJ2-7; D not resolved. Germline V lookup: CDR1 ENHRY, CDR2 SYGVKD. The CDR3 loop spans 13 amino acids. Between the trimmed V and J ends, which lost 10 bases and 3 bases, there was a span of 16 bases. CDR3 amino acids: CATSPTDIYEQYF. Written as DNA, the CDR3 is TGTGCCACTTCCCCCACGGATATCTACGAGCAGTACTTC.

This sequence joins TRBV5-1 and TRBJ1-1; 9 positions agree with TRBD1. The CDR3 loop spans 16 amino acids. The germline CDR1 and CDR2 sequences are SGHRS and YFSETQ. V shed 3 bases and J 5 bases; nucleotides not matched to a gene: 11. The CDR3 DNA reads TGCGCCAGCAGCTCCCTTACCGGGACAGGGAGGACTGAAGCTTTCTTT. Its translation: CASSSLTGTGRTEAFF.